This TCR beta chain was found in a study of blood T cell repertoires in COVID-19. V lost 4 bases to trimming and J lost 7 bases, with 10 bases between them. Germline loops: CDR1 GTSNPN, CDR2 SVGIG (reference sequence). CDR3 length: 11 residues. Assay: immunoSEQ multiplex PCR; the TCRdb copy retains only in-frame clones and omits some. The sample holds 50,000 to 80,000 clones, roughly 80% seen once. This clone turned up a few times. The sequence was collected from a man in his fifties or sixties with COVID-19, enrolled during active disease. This chain uses TRBV30 with TRBJ1-2; no clear D. The specimen sequenced was peripheral blood. CDR3 amino acids: CAWKRVGGYTF. Written as DNA, the CDR3 is TGTGCCTGGAAGCGGGTGGGTGGCTACACCTTC. The full variable domain, with the rest looked up from reference TRBV30 and TRBJ1-2, is SQTIHQWPATLVQPVGSPLSLECTVEGTSNPNLYWYRQAAGRGLQLLFYSVGIGQISSEVPQNLSASRPQDRQFILSSKKLLLSDSGFYLCAWKRVGGYTFGSGTRLTVV.